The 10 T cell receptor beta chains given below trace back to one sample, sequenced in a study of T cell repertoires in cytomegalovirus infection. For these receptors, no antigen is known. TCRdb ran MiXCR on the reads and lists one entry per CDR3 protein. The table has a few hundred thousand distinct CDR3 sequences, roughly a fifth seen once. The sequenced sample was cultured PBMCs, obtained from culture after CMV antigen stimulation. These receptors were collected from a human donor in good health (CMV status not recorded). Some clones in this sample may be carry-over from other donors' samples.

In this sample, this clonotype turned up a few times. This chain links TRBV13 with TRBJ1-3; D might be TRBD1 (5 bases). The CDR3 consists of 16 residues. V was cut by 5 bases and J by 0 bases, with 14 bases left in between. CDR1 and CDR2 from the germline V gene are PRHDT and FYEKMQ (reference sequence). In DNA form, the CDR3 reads TGTGCCAGCAGCCCGGGGGGACCCCGCTCTGGAAACACCATATATTTT. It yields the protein CASSPGGPRSGNTIYF.

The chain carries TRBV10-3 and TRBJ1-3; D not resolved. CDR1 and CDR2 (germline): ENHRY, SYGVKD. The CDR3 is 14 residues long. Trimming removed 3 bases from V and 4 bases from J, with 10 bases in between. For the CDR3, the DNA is TGTGCCATCAGTGACGGGGTTACAGGAAACACCATATATTTT. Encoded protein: CAISDGVTGNTIYF.

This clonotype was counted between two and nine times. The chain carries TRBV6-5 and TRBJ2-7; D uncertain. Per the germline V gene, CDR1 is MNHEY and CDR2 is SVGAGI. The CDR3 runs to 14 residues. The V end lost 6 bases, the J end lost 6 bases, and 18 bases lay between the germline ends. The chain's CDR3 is CASSSAAQSAEQYV. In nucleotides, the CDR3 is TGTGCCAGCAGCTCGGCCGCCCAATCGGCCGAGCAGTACGTC.

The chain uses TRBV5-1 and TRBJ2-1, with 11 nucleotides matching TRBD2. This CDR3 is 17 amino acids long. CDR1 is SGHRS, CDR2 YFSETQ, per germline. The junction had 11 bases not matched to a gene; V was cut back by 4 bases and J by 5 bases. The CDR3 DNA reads TGCGCCAGCAGCACCCACCCTAGCGGGAGGCCTCACAATGAGCAGTTCTTC. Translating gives CASSTHPSGRPHNEQFF.

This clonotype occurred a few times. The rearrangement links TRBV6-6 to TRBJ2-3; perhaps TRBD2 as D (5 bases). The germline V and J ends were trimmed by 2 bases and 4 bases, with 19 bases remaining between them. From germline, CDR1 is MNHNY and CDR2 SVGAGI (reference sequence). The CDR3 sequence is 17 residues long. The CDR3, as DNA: TGTGCCAGCAGTTACACTCAACCGGGAAGTTTCGCAGATACGCAGTATTTT. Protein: CASSYTQPGSFADTQYF.

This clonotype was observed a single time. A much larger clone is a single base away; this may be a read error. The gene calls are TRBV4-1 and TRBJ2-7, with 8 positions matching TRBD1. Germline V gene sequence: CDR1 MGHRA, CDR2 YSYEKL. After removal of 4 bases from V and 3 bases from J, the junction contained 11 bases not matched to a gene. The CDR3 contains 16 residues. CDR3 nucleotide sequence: TGCGCCAGCAGCCGAGATCTGGGACAGGAGCTCTACGAGCAGTACTTC. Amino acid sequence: CASSRDLGQELYEQYF.

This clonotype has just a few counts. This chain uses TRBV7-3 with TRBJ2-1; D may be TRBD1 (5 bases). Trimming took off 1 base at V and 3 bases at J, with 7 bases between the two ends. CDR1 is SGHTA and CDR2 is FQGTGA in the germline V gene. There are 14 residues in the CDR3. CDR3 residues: CASSLRGYYNEQFF. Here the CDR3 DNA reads TGTGCCAGCAGCTTAAGGGGCTACTACAATGAGCAGTTCTTC.

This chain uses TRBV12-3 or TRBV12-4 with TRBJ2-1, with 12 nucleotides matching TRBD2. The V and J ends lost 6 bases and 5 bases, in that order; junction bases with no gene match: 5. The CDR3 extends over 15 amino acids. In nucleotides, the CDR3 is TGTGCCAGCAGCCTCAGACTAGCGGGAGACAATGAGCAGTTCTTC. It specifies CASSLRLAGDNEQFF.

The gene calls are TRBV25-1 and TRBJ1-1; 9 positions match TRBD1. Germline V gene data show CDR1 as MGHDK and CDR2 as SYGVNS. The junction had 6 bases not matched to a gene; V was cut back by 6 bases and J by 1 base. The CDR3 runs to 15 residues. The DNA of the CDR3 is TGTGCCAGCAGCCAGCCGGGACAGGGGAACACTGAAGCTTTCTTT. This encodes CASSQPGQGNTEAFF.

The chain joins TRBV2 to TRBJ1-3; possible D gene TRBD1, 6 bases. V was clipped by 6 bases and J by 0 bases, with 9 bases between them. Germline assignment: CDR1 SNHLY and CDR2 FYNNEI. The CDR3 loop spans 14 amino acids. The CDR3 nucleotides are TGTGCCAGCAGGACAGGAATCTCTGGAAACACCATATATTTT. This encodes CASRTGISGNTIYF.